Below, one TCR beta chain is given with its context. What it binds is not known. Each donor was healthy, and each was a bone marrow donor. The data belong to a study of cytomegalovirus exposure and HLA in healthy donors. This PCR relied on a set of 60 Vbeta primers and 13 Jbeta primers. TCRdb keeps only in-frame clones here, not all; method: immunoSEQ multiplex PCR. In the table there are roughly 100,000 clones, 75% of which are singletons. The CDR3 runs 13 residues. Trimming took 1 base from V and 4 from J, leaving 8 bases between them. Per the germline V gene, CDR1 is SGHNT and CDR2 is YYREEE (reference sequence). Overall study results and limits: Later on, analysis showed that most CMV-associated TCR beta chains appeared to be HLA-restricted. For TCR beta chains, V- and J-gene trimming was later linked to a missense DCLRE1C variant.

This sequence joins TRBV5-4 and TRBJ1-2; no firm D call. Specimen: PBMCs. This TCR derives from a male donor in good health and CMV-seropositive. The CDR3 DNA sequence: TGTGCCAGCAGCTTGCAAGCGGCCTATGGCTACACCTTC. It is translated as CASSLQAAYGYTF.